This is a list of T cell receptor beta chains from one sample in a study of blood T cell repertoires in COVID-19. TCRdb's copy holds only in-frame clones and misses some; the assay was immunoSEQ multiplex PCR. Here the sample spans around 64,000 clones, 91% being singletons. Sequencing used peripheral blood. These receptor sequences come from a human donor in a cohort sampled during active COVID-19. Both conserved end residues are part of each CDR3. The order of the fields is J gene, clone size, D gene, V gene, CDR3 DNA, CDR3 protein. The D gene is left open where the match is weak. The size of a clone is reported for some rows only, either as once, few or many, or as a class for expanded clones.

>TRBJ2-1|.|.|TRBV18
TGTGCCAGCTCACCACGTTGGCAGGACAATGAGCAGTTCTTC
CASSPRWQDNEQFF
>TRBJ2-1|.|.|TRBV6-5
TGTGCCACCGGACAACCCTACAATGAGCAGTTCTTC
CATGQPYNEQFF
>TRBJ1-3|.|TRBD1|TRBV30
TGTGCCTGGTGTATTGGACAGGCCAGCTCTGGAAACACCATATATTTT
CAWCIGQASSGNTIYF
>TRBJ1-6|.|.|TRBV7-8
TGTGCCAGCAGCTTAGCAACCAGAGGGAATTCACCCCTCCACTTT
CASSLATRGNSPLHF
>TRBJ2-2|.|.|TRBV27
TGTGCCGCCGGCGGACTGGAGCTGTTTTTT
CAAGGLELFF
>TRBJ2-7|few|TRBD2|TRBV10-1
TGCGCCAGCAGTGAGCACCGGGGTAGCGGGAAAGAGCAGTACTTC
CASSEHRGSGKEQYF
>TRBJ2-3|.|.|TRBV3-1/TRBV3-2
TGTGCCAGCAGCCAAGGGAGCGGAGTTCCGTACACAGATACGCAGTATTTT
CASSQGSGVPYTDTQYF
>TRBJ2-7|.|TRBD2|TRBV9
TGTGCCAGCAGCGTAGGGTCGGCGGGGGGATTCTCCGAGCAGTACTTC
CASSVGSAGGFSEQYF
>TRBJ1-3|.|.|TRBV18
TGTGCCAGCTATGACTTACTCTCTGGAAACACCATATATTTT
CASYDLLSGNTIYF
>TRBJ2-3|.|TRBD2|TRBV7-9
TGTGCCAGCAGCCTACTAGCGACCGGCACAGATACGCAGTATTTT
CASSLLATGTDTQYF
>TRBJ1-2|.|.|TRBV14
TGTGCCAGCAGCCAAGCAGGGCTCTATGGCTACACCTTC
CASSQAGLYGYTF
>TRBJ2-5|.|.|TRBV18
TGTGCCAGCTCACCAGCTAATTCTAGGACAGCTACCGGCGAGGAGACCCAGTACTTC
CASSPANSRTATGEETQYF
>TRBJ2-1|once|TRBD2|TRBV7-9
TGTGCCAGCAGCTTAGGCGGGACTAGCGGGGGGGGCACCTACAATGAGCAGTTCTTC
CASSLGGTSGGGTYNEQFF
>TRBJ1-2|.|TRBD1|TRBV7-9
TGTGCCAGCAGCTTTACGACAGGGAACTATGGCTACACCTTC
CASSFTTGNYGYTF
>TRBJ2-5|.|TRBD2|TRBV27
TGTGCCAGCAGTAAGACTAGCGGAGACCCGCCGAAGACCCAGTACTTC
CASSKTSGDPPKTQYF
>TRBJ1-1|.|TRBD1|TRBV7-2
TGTGCCAGCAGCTTAGCAGGGACAGGGACGAACACTGAAGCTTTCTTT
CASSLAGTGTNTEAFF
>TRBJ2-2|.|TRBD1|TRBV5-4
TGTGCCAGCCGGGACAGGAACGTGAACACCGGGGAGCTGTTTTTT
CASRDRNVNTGELFF
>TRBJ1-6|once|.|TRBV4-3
TGCGCCAGCAGCCAAGACCCCGGGACTGGGGGTTCACCCCTCCACTTT
CASSQDPGTGGSPLHF
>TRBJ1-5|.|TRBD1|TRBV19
TGTGCCAGTAGTAGGGACAGGGGGTATCAGCCCCAGCATTTT
CASSRDRGYQPQHF
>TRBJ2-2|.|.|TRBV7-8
TGTGCCACCCGGACAGCGAACACCGGGGAGCTGTTTTTT
CATRTANTGELFF
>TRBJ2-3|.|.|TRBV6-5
TGTGCCAGCATCCTTGACAGGCCTAGCACAGATACGCAGTATTTT
CASILDRPSTDTQYF
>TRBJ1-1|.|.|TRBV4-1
TGCGCCAGCAGCCAAGATGCTAGAGGGATGAACACTGAAGCTTTCTTT
CASSQDARGMNTEAFF
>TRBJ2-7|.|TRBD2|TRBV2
TGTGCCAGCAGTGAAGCAGGAGCGGGGGGGCGTGAGCAGTACTTC
CASSEAGAGGREQYF
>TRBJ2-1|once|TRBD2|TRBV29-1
TGCAGCGTTCTAGCGGGGGGGCCGGAGAATGAGCAGTTCTTC
CSVLAGGPENEQFF